These 17 T cell receptor beta chains share one sample of origin, sequenced in a study of CD4 T cells in relation to SARS-CoV-2 and coronaviruses (dated by TCRdb to the early 2020s). No antigen has been identified for these receptors. Libraries were constructed by the immunoSEQ multiplex PCR assay. TCRdb obtained this table from immuneACCESS and retained in-frame rearrangements with V and J assigned. These tables miss some clones; where compared with another copy, unresolved V genes account for less than half of the shortfall, and the remainder is unexplained. For this sample the table gives about 36,000 clones, of which 77% were detected only once. The ten largest clones add up to around 21% of the sample. Sequenced: memory CD4+ T cells from PBMCs, cultured in vitro. The intended sense of this specimen's cell subset or site label: memory (non-naive) CD4+ T cells. These receptors all come from an adult with COVID-19.

The chain recombines TRBV4-2 with TRBJ2-5; 7 bases align to TRBD1. With V trimmed by 0 bases and J by 4 bases, 5 bases remained unmatched. The CDR3 spans 15 residues. Per germline, CDR1 LGHNA and CDR2 YNFKEQ. This CDR3 is CASSQERGGGETQYF. CDR3 coding DNA: TGTGCCAGCAGCCAAGAAAGAGGGGGCGGAGAGACCCAGTACTTC.

This clone showed up just once. CDR3 loop: CASSDRAWYQETQYF. In nucleotides, the CDR3 is TGTGCCAGCAGTGACAGAGCTTGGTACCAAGAGACCCAGTACTTC. The chain joins TRBV25-1 to TRBJ2-5, with unresolved D. Looked up from germline, CDR1 is MGHDK and CDR2 is SYGVNS. Trimming pared 3 bases from V and 0 bases from J, leaving 11 bases between. This CDR3 has 15 amino acids.

The count of this clone is one. The chain has TRBV5-1 and TRBJ2-6; D is unresolved. Germline V gives CDR1 SGHRS, CDR2 YFSETQ. The CDR3 sequence is 14 residues long. V gave up 5 bases and J gave up 0 bases, with 6 bases separating them. CDR3 sequence: CASRPLSGANVLTF. CDR3 sequence (DNA): TGCGCCAGCAGACCCCTCTCTGGGGCCAACGTCCTGACTTTC.

This rearrangement joins TRBV7-8 to TRBJ2-2; 7 positions match TRBD2. After removal of 9 bases from V and 1 base from J, the junction contained 5 bases not matched to a gene. The CDR3 has 14 residues. The germline gives CDR1 SGHVS, CDR2 FQNEAQ. CDR3 nucleotides: TGTGCCAGTGGCGGGAGCCTGAACACCGGGGAGCTGTTTTTT. Its protein is CASGGSLNTGELFF.

This chain connects TRBV4-3 to TRBJ2-3, with 10 nucleotides matching TRBD2. Germline CDR1 and CDR2: LGHNA and YSLEER. Trimming cost V 3 bases and J 4 bases; bases outside gene matches: 13. The CDR3 length is 18 residues. The CDR3 loop reads CASSQSLLAGARADTQYF. As DNA, the CDR3 is TGCGCCAGCAGCCAGTCTCTCCTAGCGGGAGCTCGGGCAGATACGCAGTATTTT.

The rearrangement links TRBV7-9 to TRBJ1-1; TRBD1 aligns across 8 bases. CDR1 is SEHNR, CDR2 FQNEAQ, per germline (reference sequence). Losses at the gene ends were 5 bases for V and 4 bases for J; bases not matched to a gene: 12. The CDR3 contains 16 residues. The CDR3 DNA is TGTGCCAGCAGCCCCACTCCGGGACAGGTTTCCACTGAAGCTTTCTTT. This translates into CASSPTPGQVSTEAFF.

This clone came up a few times. This sequence joins TRBV10-3 and TRBJ1-6; D might be TRBD1 (5 bases). The germline gives CDR1 ENHRY, CDR2 SYGVKD. CDR3 length: 20 amino acids. V lost 0 bases and J lost 6, with 24 bases in between. CDR3 bases: TGTGCCATCAGTGAGTCGGGAGGATCCAGGGCTAGTAGTCGTAATTCACCCCTCCACTTT. Protein: CAISESGGSRASSRNSPLHF.

The CDR3 nucleotides are TGTGCCAGCGGACTATCCACAGATACGCAGTATTTT. As protein: CASGLSTDTQYF. The chain uses TRBV2 and TRBJ2-3; possibly TRBD2 for D (6 bases). Germline V gene lookup returns CDR1 SNHLY and CDR2 FYNNEI. V lost 8 bases and J 2 bases, leaving 8 bases between the germline ends. This CDR3 has 12 amino acids.

The V and J genes are TRBV19 and TRBJ2-2, with 7 positions matching TRBD1. Germline CDR1 reads LNHDA; CDR2 reads SQIVND (reference sequence). Losses at the gene ends were 6 bases for V and 5 bases for J; bases not matched to a gene: 12. This CDR3 has 16 residues. The CDR3 loop is CASRGPRQGATGELFF. CDR3 nucleotides: TGTGCCAGTAGGGGGCCGAGACAGGGAGCAACCGGGGAGCTGTTTTTT.

The V call is TRBV6-2 or TRBV6-3, the J call TRBJ1-5; D is undetermined. Between the trimmed V and J ends, which lost 4 bases and 3 bases, there was a span of 13 bases. The CDR3 totals 15 residues. Germline-derived CDR1 and CDR2 are MNHEY and SVGEGT. CDR3 nucleotides: TGTGCCAGCAGTTTTAACAGCCTCCTCAATCAGCCCCAGCATTTT. Its translation is CASSFNSLLNQPQHF.

The V gene is TRBV28, the J gene TRBJ1-4, with TRBD1 as a possible D gene (6 bases). Trimming left V 2 bases short and J 8 bases short, with 21 bases between. This CDR3 is 17 amino acids long. Germline CDR1 reads MDHEN; CDR2 reads SYDVKM. CDR3 in amino acids: CASSLELAGDPGEKLFF. CDR3 nucleotide sequence: TGTGCCAGCAGTTTAGAGTTAGCAGGGGACCCTGGCGAAAAACTGTTTTTT.

This chain joins TRBV28 and TRBJ1-5; TRBD1 aligns across 8 bases. Germline loops: CDR1 MDHEN, CDR2 SYDVKM. The CDR3 loop spans 15 amino acids. V shed 7 bases and J 15 bases; nucleotides not matched to a gene: 20. The DNA for the CDR3 is TGTGCCAGCACCCTTGGGGGAGACAGGGGTATAATCCCGCATTTT. Its protein product is CASTLGGDRGIIPHF.

The chain combines TRBV29-1 with TRBJ2-1; 8 bases fit TRBD1. Germline CDR1 SQVTM, CDR2 ANQGSEA. J was trimmed by 4 bases and V by 6 bases; bases with no gene match: 5. The CDR3 has 13 residues. The CDR3 DNA is TGCAGCGTGGGACGGGACAGGTACAATGAGCAGTTCTTC. This sequence encodes CSVGRDRYNEQFF.

V usage is TRBV9 and J usage is TRBJ2-4; 7 bases map to TRBD2. Trimming took 5 bases from V and 0 from J; bases not matched to a gene: 5. The CDR3 is 15 amino acids. CDR1 and CDR2 (germline): SGDLS, YYNGEE. DNA of the CDR3: TGTGCCAGCAGGGGGGGGGAACTAGCCAAAAACATTCAGTACTTC. This gives the protein CASRGGELAKNIQYF. The complete variable domain, with remaining parts taken from reference TRBV9 and TRBJ2-4, reads DSGVTQTPKHLITATGQRVTLRCSPRSGDLSVYWYQQSLDQGLQFLIQYYNGEERAKGNILERFSAQQFPDLHSELNLSSLELGDSALYFCASRGGELAKNIQYFGAGTRLSVL.

V usage is TRBV30 and J usage is TRBJ1-5; TRBD1 might be the D (6 bases). Germline V lookup: CDR1 GTSNPN, CDR2 SVGIG (reference sequence). This CDR3 is 15 amino acids long. The germline V and J ends were trimmed by 2 bases and 3 bases, with 14 bases remaining between them. In DNA form, the CDR3 reads TGTGCCTGGAGTCCGAAAGGGGGGTACAATCAGCCCCAGCATTTT. Protein sequence: CAWSPKGGYNQPQHF. The whole variable domain, remainder taken from reference TRBV30 and TRBJ1-5, is SQTIHQWPATLVQPVGSPLSLECTVEGTSNPNLYWYRQAAGRGLQLLFYSVGIGQISSEVPQNLSASRPQDRQFILSSKKLLLSDSGFYLCAWSPKGGYNQPQHFGDGTRLSIL.

V gene TRBV7-9 combines with J gene TRBJ2-3; possibly TRBD2 for D (5 bases). V lost 2 bases and J lost 0, with 15 bases in between. The CDR3 is 17 amino acids. CDR1 and CDR2 (germline): SEHNR, FQNEAQ (reference sequence). DNA for the CDR3: TGTGCCAGCAGCTTAAGTTCCCTAGCACTGAGCACAGATACGCAGTATTTT. Its protein is CASSLSSLALSTDTQYF. Together with reference TRBV7-9 and TRBJ2-3, the CDR3 gives the full variable domain: DTGVSQNPRHKITKRGQNVTFRCDPISEHNRLYWYRQTLGQGPEFLTYFQNEAQLEKSRLLSDRFSAERPKGSFSTLEIQRTEQGDSAMYLCASSLSSLALSTDTQYFGPGTRLTVL.

The chain combines TRBV6-2 or TRBV6-3 with TRBJ2-6; 8 bases line up with TRBD1. Per germline, CDR1 MNHEY and CDR2 SVGEGT. Losses at the gene ends were 2 bases for V and 0 bases for J; bases not matched to a gene: 0. The CDR3 runs 16 residues. The DNA of the CDR3 is TGTGCCAGCAGTTACGACAGGGGCTCTGGGGCCAACGTCCTGACTTTC. Translated, it gives CASSYDRGSGANVLTF.